This T cell receptor (beta chain) was sequenced for a study of CD8 T cells in Susac syndrome (dated by TCRdb to between 2019 and 2020). General notes on the study: Whether CD8+ T cell activation and differentiation in Susac syndrome was antigen driven was tested using repertoire sequencing. Clonality of the CD8+ T cell repertoire was compared between over 10 healthy donors, around 14 Susac syndrome patients and 15 multiple sclerosis patients. Overall study outcomes, separate from this receptor: The study acknowledged that relatively few individuals were included in the TCR sequencing and HLA analysis.

Concerning this clonotype itself: No cognate antigen has been identified for it. Base quality data are lacking; no much larger clone is found one base away.

V sheds 6 bases and J sheds 1 base, leaving 10 bases between their ends. Spanning cysteine to phenylalanine, the CDR3 consists of 12 amino acids. Solely the CDR3 DNA is kept, with 36 bases framed from the first base. The germline V gene gives CDR1 as SQVTM and CDR2 as ANQGSEA. RNA was extracted with the RNeasy kit and about 0.5 to 1 ug was reverse transcribed using random hexamers. The immunoSEQ multiplex PCR assay, which covers 54 Vbeta and 13 Jbeta segments, was used to amplify TCR beta CDR3 regions. PCR amplification bias was corrected using a synthetic template baseline for primer optimization and computational correction. The paper's processing steps were these. Reads were assigned to V, D and J genes according to IMGT and analyzed in immunoSEQ Analyzer, with only productive sequences retained. To calculate clonality, Shannon entropy was normalized by log2 of the number of productive unique sequences and then subtracted from one. Public and private clones were assessed among the 100 most prevalent clones of each patient and control. Clones were defined as Susac-specific when absent from the healthy and MS cohorts, from about 1,100 published viral clones and from other ImmuneACCESS disease sequences. The public reads were quality trimmed at Q25 with fastp and then assembled into clones with MiXCR by TCRdb, keeping productive beta chains. One record per CDR3 amino acid sequence lists the most common genes and DNA. TCRdb assigned the V and J calls; the authors' analysis was not used. The sample table contains roughly 150,000 distinct CDR3 sequences; only one count was recorded for 90% to 95% of them. Around 0.21% of the sample belongs to the ten largest clones.

Peripheral blood CD8+ and CD4+ T cells from healthy donors, Susac syndrome patients and multiple sclerosis patients were profiled using high-throughput TCR beta sequencing. The multiple sclerosis controls were treatment-naive patients whose relapsing-remitting disease, either stable or active, fulfilled the revised McDonald criteria. CD8+ TEMRA cells were enriched by FACS, while bulk CD8+ and CD4+ T cells were purified by magnetic negative isolation. Blood was collected in EDTA tubes and processed within 24 hours, with PBMCs isolated through density gradient centrifugation. PBMCs intended for TCR sequencing were cryopreserved in liquid nitrogen and were subsequently thawed in a 37 degrees C water bath. Purity of sorted or isolated CD4+, CD8+ and CD8+ TEMRA cells was at least 90%.

The sequence derives from a human donor with multiple sclerosis. Sequencing was performed on CD8+ T cells from PBMCs. The rearrangement joined TRBV29-1 to TRBJ2-7; the D gene cannot be resolved reliably. The DNA is TGCAGCGTCGTGGTTGCTTCCTACGAGCAGTACTTC. It translates to CSVVVASYEQYF.